The TCR beta chain described here comes from a study of cytomegalovirus exposure and HLA in healthy donors. Germline CDR1 SNHLY, CDR2 FYNNEI. V dropped 7 bases and J dropped 2; count of bases not matched to a gene: 4. The CDR3 has 13 residues. Only in-frame clones appear in the TCRdb table, and some are missing; sequencing was by immunoSEQ multiplex PCR. The table records about 56,000 clones, 93% of them present only once. This clonotype was sampled from a woman between 18 and 29 years old in good health and CMV-seropositive. Sequenced sample: PBMCs. V is TRBV2 and J is TRBJ2-5, with 7 bases that match TRBD2. This chain's CDR3 is CASTPGLQETQYF. The CDR3 DNA reads as TGTGCCAGCACCCCGGGACTACAAGAGACCCAGTACTTC.